These 10 T cell receptor beta chains originate from one sample sequenced in a study of blood T cell repertoires in COVID-19. Method: immunoSEQ multiplex PCR; TCRdb's copy keeps in-frame clones and lacks some. The sample contains fewer than 300,000 clones, over 70% of which appear only once. Specimen: peripheral blood. All receptors come from a human donor in a cohort sampled during active COVID-19.

The CDR3 spells CASSVGGGRERETQYF. CDR3 nucleotide sequence: TGTGCCAGCAGCGTAGGAGGCGGGAGGGAGAGAGAGACCCAGTACTTC. This chain uses TRBV9 with TRBJ2-5; 9 bases are a match to TRBD2. V trimming: 0 bases; J trimming: 4 bases; junction bases outside the gene matches: 7. Per germline, CDR1 SGDLS and CDR2 YYNGEE. The CDR3 covers 16 residues. Drawing the rest from reference TRBV9 and TRBJ2-5, the complete variable domain is DSGVTQTPKHLITATGQRVTLRCSPRSGDLSVYWYQQSLDQGLQFLIQYYNGEERAKGNILERFSAQQFPDLHSELNLSSLELGDSALYFCASSVGGGRERETQYFGPGTRLLVL.

In the case of this clone: Other DNA sequences in this specimen translate into the identical CDR3. V usage is TRBV5-5 and J usage is TRBJ2-7; TRBD1 matches 7 bases. CDR3 length: 13 amino acids. The germline V gene encodes CDR1 SGHKS and CDR2 YYEKEE (reference sequence). The V segment lost 4 bases and the J segment 2 bases; nucleotides outside the gene matches: 3. CDR3 bases: TGTGCCAGCAGCCGGCAGGGGGCCTACGAGCAGTACTTC. Amino acid sequence: CASSRQGAYEQYF. Supplemented by reference TRBV5-5 and TRBJ2-7, the full variable domain reads DAGVTQSPTHLIKTRGQQVTLRCSPISGHKSVSWYQQVLGQGPQFIFQYYEKEERGRGNFPDRFSARQFPNYSSELNVNALLLGDSALYLCASSRQGAYEQYFGPGTRLTVT.

This clone was counted a single time. This sequence joins TRBV5-6 and TRBJ1-2; weak D call: TRBD1 (5 bases). The length of the CDR3 is 15 residues. Germline loops: CDR1 SGHDT, CDR2 YYEEEE. Trimming cost V 0 bases and J 8 bases, with 17 bases left between them. The CDR3 nucleotides are TGTGCCAGCAGCTTGGCCGGGTATTCGGGGGGAGGCTACACCTTC. Translated, it gives CASSLAGYSGGGYTF.

The rearrangement uses TRBV2 and TRBJ1-2; 7 nucleotides line up with TRBD1. This CDR3 spans 13 amino acids. V shed 1 base, J shed 8 bases, and the junction held 4 bases outside the gene matches. Germline CDR1 and CDR2: SNHLY and FYNNEI. CDR3: CASSEDRGGGYTF. CDR3 DNA sequence: TGTGCCAGCAGTGAAGACAGGGGTGGCGGCTACACCTTC.

V usage is TRBV29-1 and J usage is TRBJ1-1; TRBD1 agrees at 7 bases. Germline V gene sequence: CDR1 SQVTM, CDR2 ANQGSEA. CDR3 length: 13 residues. Trimming cost V 7 bases and J 5 bases; bases outside gene matches: 10. CDR3 DNA: TGCAGCGCTTTCAACAGGGGCGGAACTGAAGCTTTCTTT. Protein: CSAFNRGGTEAFF.

The rearrangement uses TRBV18 and TRBJ2-1, with TRBD2 matching 12 bases. The CDR3 covers 16 residues. The V gene end was trimmed by 0 bases and the J gene end by 7 bases; junction bases not matched to a gene: 4. CDR1 KGHSH and CDR2 LQKENI come from the germline V gene. The CDR3 protein is CASSPPGLAGANEQFF. The CDR3 bases are TGTGCCAGCTCACCACCGGGACTAGCGGGTGCAAATGAGCAGTTCTTC. The full variable domain, rest sourced from reference TRBV18 and TRBJ2-1, is NAGVMQNPRHLVRRRGQEARLRCSPMKGHSHVYWYRQLPEEGLKFMVYLQKENIIDESGMPKERFSAEFPKEGPSILRIQQVVRGDSAAYFCASSPPGLAGANEQFFGPGTRLTVL.

The chain has TRBV9 and TRBJ1-4; 7 bases line up with TRBD1. Losses at the gene ends were 3 bases for V and 4 bases for J; bases not matched to a gene: 12. Germline CDR1 SGDLS, CDR2 YYNGEE. CDR3 length: 17 residues. The DNA of the CDR3 is TGTGCCAGCAGCGAGAGGCCGCCGGGACAGCGTAATGAAAAACTGTTTTTT. Translating it yields CASSERPPGQRNEKLFF.

J is TRBJ2-3 and V is TRBV6-1, with 12 nucleotides matching TRBD2. This CDR3 contains 16 residues. Germline CDR1 and CDR2: MNHNS and SASEGT. The V and J ends lost 2 bases and 5 bases, in that order; junction bases with no gene match: 5. CDR3 nucleotide sequence: TGTGCCAGCAGTGAATCGGCTAGCGGGAGGGGAGATACGCAGTATTTT. Its translation is CASSESASGRGDTQYF.

The chain uses TRBV5-4 and TRBJ2-7, with 8 bases identical to TRBD1. V was pared by 7 bases and J by 3 bases, with 9 bases of the junction left unmatched. The germline V gene has CDR1 SGHNT and CDR2 YYREEE (reference sequence). This CDR3 is built from 14 residues. CDR3 amino acids: CASSTGGIVYEQYF. The CDR3 bases are TGTGCCAGCTCAACAGGGGGTATCGTCTACGAGCAGTACTTC.

This clone was detected a few times. V gene TRBV29-1 combines with J gene TRBJ1-1; the D gene is possibly TRBD1 (6 bases). CDR3 length: 11 amino acids. V shed 1 base and J shed 10 bases, with 10 bases lying between them. The germline CDR1 and CDR2 sequences are SQVTM and ANQGSEA. The CDR3 sequence is CSVEATGSAFF. The CDR3 DNA is TGCAGCGTTGAAGCTACAGGGTCAGCTTTCTTT.